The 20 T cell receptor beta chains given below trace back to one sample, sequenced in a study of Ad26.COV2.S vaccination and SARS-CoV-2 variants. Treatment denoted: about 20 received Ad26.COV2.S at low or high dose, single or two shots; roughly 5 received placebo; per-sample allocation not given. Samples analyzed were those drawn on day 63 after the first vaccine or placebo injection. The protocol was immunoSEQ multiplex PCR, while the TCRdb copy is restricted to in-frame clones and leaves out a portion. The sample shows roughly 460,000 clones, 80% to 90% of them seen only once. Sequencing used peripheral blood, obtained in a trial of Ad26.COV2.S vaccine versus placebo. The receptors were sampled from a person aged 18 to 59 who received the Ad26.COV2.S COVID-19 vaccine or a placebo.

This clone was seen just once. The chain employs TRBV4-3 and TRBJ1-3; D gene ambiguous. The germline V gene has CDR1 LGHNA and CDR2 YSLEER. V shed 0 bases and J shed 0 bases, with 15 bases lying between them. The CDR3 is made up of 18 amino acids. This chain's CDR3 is CASSQEWVDPLSGNTIYF. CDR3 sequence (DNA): TGCGCCAGCAGCCAAGAGTGGGTGGACCCCCTCTCTGGAAACACCATATATTTT.

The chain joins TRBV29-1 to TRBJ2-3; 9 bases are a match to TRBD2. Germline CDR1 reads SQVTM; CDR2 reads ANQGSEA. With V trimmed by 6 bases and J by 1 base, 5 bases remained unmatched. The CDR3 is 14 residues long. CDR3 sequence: CSVRRTSGTDTQYF. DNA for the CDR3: TGCAGCGTCCGTAGGACTAGCGGCACAGATACGCAGTATTTT.

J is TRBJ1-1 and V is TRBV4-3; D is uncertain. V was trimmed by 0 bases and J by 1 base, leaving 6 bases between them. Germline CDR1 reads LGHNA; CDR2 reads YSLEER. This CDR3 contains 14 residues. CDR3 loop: CASSQDLGNTEAFF. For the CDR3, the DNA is TGCGCCAGCAGCCAAGATTTGGGGAACACTGAAGCTTTCTTT.

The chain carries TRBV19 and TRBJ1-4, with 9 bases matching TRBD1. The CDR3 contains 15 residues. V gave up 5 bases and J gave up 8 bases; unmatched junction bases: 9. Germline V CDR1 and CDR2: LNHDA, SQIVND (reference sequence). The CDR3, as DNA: TGTGCCAGTAGTTTACAGGGGGCGCTGGGGGAAAAACTGTTTTTT. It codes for CASSLQGALGEKLFF.

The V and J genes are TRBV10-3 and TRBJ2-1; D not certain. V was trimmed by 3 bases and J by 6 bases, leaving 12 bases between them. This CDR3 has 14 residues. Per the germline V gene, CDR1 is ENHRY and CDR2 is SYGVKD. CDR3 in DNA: TGTGCCATCAGTGATAATGTGGCCCCCAATGAGCAGTTCTTC. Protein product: CAISDNVAPNEQFF.

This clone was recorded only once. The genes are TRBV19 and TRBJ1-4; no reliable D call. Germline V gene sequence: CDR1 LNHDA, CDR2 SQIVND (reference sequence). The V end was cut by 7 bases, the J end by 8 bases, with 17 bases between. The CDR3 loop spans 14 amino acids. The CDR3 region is CASKTSGYAEKLFF. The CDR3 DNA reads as TGTGCCAGTAAGACCTCCGGGTATGCAGAAAAACTGTTTTTT.

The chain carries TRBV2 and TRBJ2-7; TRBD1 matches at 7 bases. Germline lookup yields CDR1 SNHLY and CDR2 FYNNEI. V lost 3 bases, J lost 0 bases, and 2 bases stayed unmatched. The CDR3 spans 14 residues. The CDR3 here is CASSERQGSYEQYF. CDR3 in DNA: TGTGCCAGCAGTGAGCGACAGGGCTCCTACGAGCAGTACTTC.

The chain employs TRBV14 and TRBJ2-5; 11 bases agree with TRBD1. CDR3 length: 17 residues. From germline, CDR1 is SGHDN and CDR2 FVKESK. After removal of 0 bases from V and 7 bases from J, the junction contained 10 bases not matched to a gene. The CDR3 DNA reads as TGTGCCAGCAGCCAAGACCGGACAGGGGGCCTCCTCGGGACCCAGTACTTC. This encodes CASSQDRTGGLLGTQYF.

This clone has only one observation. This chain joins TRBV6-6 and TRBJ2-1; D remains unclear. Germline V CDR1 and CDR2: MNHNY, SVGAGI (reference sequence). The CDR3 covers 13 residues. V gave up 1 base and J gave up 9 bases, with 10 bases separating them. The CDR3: CASSYFMGIEQFF. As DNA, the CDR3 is TGTGCCAGCAGTTACTTTATGGGGATTGAGCAGTTCTTC.

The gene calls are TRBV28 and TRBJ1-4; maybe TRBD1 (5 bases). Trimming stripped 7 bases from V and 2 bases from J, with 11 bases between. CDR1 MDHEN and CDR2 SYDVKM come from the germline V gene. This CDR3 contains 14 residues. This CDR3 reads CASTNWGTNEKLFF. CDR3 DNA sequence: TGTGCCAGCACAAACTGGGGGACTAATGAAAAACTGTTTTTT.

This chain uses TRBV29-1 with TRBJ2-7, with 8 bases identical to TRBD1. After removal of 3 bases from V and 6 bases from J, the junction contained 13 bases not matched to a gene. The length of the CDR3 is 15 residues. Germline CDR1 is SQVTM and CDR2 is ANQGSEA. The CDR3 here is CSVDVPDRVSGEQYF. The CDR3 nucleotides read TGCAGCGTTGATGTTCCGGACAGGGTCTCTGGCGAGCAGTACTTC.

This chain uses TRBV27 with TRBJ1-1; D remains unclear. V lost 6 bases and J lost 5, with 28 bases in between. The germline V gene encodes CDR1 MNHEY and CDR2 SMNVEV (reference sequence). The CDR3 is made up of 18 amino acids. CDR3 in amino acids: CASSHRKLGKGLETEAFF. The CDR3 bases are TGTGCCAGCAGCCATAGGAAGTTAGGGAAAGGTCTGGAAACTGAAGCTTTCTTT.

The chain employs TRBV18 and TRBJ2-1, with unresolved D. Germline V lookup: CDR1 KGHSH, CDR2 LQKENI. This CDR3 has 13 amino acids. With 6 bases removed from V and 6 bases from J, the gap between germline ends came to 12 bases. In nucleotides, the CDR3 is TGTGCCAGCTCGCGCCTGGAACCCAATGAGCAGTTCTTC. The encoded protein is CASSRLEPNEQFF. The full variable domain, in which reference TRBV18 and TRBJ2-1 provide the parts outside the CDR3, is NAGVMQNPRHLVRRRGQEARLRCSPMKGHSHVYWYRQLPEEGLKFMVYLQKENIIDESGMPKERFSAEFPKEGPSILRIQQVVRGDSAAYFCASSRLEPNEQFFGPGTRLTVL.

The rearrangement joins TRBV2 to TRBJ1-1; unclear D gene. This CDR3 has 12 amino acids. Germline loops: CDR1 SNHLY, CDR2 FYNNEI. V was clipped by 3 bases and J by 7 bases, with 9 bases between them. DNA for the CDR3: TGTGCCAGCAGTGATCCCCAACGTGAAGCTTTCTTT. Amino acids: CASSDPQREAFF.

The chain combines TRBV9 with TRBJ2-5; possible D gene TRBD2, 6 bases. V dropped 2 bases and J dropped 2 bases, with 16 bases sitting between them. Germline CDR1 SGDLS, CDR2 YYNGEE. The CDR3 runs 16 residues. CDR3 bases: TGTGCCAGCAGCGTCCCACCGCTAGCGCCACAAGAGACCCAGTACTTC. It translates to CASSVPPLAPQETQYF.

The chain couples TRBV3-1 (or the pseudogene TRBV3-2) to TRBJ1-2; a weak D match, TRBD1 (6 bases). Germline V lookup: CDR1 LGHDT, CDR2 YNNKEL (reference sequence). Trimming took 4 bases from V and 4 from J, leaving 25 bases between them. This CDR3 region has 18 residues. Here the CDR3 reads CASSRFPPQMDSFYGYTF. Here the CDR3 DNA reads TGTGCCAGCAGCCGTTTTCCCCCTCAGATGGACAGCTTCTATGGCTACACCTTC.

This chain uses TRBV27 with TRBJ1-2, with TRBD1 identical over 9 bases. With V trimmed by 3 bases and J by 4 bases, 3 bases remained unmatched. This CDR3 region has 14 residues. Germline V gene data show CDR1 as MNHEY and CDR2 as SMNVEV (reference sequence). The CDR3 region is CASSLDRGGYGYTF. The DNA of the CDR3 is TGTGCCAGCAGTTTGGACAGGGGTGGCTATGGCTACACCTTC.

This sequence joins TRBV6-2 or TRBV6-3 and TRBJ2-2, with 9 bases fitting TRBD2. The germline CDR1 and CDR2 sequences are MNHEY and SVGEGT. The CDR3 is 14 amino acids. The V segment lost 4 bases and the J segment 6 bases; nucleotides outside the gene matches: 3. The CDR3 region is CASSFIAGAGELFF. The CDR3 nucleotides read TGTGCCAGCAGTTTCATAGCGGGGGCCGGGGAGCTGTTTTTT.

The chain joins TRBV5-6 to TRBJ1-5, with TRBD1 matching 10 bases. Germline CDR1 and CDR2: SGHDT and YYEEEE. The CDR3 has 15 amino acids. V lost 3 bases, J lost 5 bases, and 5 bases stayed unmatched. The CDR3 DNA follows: TGTGCCAGCAGCTCGACAGGGGGCCCCCATCAGCCCCAGCATTTT. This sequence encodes CASSSTGGPHQPQHF.

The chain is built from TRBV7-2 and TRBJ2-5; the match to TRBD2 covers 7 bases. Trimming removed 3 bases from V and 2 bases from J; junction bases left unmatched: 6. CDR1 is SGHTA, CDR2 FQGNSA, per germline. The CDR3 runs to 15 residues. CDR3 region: CASSLGGALQETQYF. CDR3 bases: TGTGCCAGCAGCTTGGGAGGGGCACTACAAGAGACCCAGTACTTC.